This T cell receptor beta chain came from a study of metastatic and nonmetastatic thyroid tumors. At the level of the study: Repertoires from blood and tumor or nodule tissue of malignant and benign thyroid patients were compared.

There are many counts of this clone. Thyroid surgery was preceded by no treatment in any patient. In the original workflow: A papillary thyroid cancer distant-metastasis classifier was built from CDR3 differences across clinicopathological groups. TCRdb re-processed the PCR reads through MiXCR. In this record, the V and J calls reflect TCRdb's handling and not the investigators' own analysis. The sample has under 15,000 clones; approximately 12% are singletons. The receptor comes from a female donor with papillary thyroid cancer or a benign thyroid nodule (not recorded which). Some clones in this sample may be carry-over from other donors' samples. Sequencing input: blood.

The CDR3: CASSDQGYTEAFF. CDR3 bases: TGTGCCAGCAGCGACCAGGGTTACACTGAAGCTTTCTTT. The chain is built from TRBV25-1 and TRBJ1-1, with a possible D match to TRBD1 (5 bases). Germline-derived CDR1 and CDR2 are MGHDK and SYGVNS. The V and J ends lost 6 bases and 3 bases respectively, with 11 bases between them. CDR3 length equals 13 residues.